This T cell receptor (beta chain) is drawn from a study of T cells after yellow fever vaccination. Study context: Low-cell-number fractions underwent preparation using SMART-Seq v4 Ultra Low Input.

In germline, CDR1 is SGHTA, CDR2 FQGNSA. The CDR3 is made up of 14 amino acids. The V end lost 5 bases, the J end lost 3 bases, and 14 bases lay between the germline ends. In TCRdb, the 5' RACE reads were re-called with MiXCR into one record per CDR3 protein. Among under 250,000 distinct CDR3 sequences, approximately 3.3% were seen once, and the ten largest hold less than 3.5%. This clonotype was detected a few times. The chain couples TRBV7-2 to TRBJ2-7; tentative D call: TRBD1 (5 bases). The TCR originated in a man aged 18 to 29 who received the YFV17D yellow fever vaccine. Sequenced material: CD4+ T cells sorted from PBMCs, taken 10 days after the yellow fever booster vaccination. The CDR3 region is CASSPGYQGYEQYF. The CDR3 bases are TGTGCCAGCAGCCCTGGGTACCAGGGCTACGAGCAGTACTTC.